This TCR beta chain was sequenced during a study of blood T cell repertoires in COVID-19. Germline-derived CDR1 and CDR2 are SGDLS and YYNGEE. The V and J ends lost 4 bases and 5 bases respectively, with 16 bases between them. The CDR3 has 14 amino acids. Generated by immunoSEQ multiplex PCR, the TCRdb table keeps only in-frame clones and is missing some. This table holds 150,000 or so clones, 82% found once. The chain couples TRBV9 to TRBJ2-7, with D possibly being TRBD2 (6 bases). The receptor was derived from a woman aged 70 to 79 with acute or convalescent COVID-19. The sample comprised peripheral blood. CDR3 in amino acids: CASSIGGRGNEQYF. CDR3 DNA sequence: TGTGCCAGCAGCATCGGGGGACGGGGTAACGAGCAGTACTTC.